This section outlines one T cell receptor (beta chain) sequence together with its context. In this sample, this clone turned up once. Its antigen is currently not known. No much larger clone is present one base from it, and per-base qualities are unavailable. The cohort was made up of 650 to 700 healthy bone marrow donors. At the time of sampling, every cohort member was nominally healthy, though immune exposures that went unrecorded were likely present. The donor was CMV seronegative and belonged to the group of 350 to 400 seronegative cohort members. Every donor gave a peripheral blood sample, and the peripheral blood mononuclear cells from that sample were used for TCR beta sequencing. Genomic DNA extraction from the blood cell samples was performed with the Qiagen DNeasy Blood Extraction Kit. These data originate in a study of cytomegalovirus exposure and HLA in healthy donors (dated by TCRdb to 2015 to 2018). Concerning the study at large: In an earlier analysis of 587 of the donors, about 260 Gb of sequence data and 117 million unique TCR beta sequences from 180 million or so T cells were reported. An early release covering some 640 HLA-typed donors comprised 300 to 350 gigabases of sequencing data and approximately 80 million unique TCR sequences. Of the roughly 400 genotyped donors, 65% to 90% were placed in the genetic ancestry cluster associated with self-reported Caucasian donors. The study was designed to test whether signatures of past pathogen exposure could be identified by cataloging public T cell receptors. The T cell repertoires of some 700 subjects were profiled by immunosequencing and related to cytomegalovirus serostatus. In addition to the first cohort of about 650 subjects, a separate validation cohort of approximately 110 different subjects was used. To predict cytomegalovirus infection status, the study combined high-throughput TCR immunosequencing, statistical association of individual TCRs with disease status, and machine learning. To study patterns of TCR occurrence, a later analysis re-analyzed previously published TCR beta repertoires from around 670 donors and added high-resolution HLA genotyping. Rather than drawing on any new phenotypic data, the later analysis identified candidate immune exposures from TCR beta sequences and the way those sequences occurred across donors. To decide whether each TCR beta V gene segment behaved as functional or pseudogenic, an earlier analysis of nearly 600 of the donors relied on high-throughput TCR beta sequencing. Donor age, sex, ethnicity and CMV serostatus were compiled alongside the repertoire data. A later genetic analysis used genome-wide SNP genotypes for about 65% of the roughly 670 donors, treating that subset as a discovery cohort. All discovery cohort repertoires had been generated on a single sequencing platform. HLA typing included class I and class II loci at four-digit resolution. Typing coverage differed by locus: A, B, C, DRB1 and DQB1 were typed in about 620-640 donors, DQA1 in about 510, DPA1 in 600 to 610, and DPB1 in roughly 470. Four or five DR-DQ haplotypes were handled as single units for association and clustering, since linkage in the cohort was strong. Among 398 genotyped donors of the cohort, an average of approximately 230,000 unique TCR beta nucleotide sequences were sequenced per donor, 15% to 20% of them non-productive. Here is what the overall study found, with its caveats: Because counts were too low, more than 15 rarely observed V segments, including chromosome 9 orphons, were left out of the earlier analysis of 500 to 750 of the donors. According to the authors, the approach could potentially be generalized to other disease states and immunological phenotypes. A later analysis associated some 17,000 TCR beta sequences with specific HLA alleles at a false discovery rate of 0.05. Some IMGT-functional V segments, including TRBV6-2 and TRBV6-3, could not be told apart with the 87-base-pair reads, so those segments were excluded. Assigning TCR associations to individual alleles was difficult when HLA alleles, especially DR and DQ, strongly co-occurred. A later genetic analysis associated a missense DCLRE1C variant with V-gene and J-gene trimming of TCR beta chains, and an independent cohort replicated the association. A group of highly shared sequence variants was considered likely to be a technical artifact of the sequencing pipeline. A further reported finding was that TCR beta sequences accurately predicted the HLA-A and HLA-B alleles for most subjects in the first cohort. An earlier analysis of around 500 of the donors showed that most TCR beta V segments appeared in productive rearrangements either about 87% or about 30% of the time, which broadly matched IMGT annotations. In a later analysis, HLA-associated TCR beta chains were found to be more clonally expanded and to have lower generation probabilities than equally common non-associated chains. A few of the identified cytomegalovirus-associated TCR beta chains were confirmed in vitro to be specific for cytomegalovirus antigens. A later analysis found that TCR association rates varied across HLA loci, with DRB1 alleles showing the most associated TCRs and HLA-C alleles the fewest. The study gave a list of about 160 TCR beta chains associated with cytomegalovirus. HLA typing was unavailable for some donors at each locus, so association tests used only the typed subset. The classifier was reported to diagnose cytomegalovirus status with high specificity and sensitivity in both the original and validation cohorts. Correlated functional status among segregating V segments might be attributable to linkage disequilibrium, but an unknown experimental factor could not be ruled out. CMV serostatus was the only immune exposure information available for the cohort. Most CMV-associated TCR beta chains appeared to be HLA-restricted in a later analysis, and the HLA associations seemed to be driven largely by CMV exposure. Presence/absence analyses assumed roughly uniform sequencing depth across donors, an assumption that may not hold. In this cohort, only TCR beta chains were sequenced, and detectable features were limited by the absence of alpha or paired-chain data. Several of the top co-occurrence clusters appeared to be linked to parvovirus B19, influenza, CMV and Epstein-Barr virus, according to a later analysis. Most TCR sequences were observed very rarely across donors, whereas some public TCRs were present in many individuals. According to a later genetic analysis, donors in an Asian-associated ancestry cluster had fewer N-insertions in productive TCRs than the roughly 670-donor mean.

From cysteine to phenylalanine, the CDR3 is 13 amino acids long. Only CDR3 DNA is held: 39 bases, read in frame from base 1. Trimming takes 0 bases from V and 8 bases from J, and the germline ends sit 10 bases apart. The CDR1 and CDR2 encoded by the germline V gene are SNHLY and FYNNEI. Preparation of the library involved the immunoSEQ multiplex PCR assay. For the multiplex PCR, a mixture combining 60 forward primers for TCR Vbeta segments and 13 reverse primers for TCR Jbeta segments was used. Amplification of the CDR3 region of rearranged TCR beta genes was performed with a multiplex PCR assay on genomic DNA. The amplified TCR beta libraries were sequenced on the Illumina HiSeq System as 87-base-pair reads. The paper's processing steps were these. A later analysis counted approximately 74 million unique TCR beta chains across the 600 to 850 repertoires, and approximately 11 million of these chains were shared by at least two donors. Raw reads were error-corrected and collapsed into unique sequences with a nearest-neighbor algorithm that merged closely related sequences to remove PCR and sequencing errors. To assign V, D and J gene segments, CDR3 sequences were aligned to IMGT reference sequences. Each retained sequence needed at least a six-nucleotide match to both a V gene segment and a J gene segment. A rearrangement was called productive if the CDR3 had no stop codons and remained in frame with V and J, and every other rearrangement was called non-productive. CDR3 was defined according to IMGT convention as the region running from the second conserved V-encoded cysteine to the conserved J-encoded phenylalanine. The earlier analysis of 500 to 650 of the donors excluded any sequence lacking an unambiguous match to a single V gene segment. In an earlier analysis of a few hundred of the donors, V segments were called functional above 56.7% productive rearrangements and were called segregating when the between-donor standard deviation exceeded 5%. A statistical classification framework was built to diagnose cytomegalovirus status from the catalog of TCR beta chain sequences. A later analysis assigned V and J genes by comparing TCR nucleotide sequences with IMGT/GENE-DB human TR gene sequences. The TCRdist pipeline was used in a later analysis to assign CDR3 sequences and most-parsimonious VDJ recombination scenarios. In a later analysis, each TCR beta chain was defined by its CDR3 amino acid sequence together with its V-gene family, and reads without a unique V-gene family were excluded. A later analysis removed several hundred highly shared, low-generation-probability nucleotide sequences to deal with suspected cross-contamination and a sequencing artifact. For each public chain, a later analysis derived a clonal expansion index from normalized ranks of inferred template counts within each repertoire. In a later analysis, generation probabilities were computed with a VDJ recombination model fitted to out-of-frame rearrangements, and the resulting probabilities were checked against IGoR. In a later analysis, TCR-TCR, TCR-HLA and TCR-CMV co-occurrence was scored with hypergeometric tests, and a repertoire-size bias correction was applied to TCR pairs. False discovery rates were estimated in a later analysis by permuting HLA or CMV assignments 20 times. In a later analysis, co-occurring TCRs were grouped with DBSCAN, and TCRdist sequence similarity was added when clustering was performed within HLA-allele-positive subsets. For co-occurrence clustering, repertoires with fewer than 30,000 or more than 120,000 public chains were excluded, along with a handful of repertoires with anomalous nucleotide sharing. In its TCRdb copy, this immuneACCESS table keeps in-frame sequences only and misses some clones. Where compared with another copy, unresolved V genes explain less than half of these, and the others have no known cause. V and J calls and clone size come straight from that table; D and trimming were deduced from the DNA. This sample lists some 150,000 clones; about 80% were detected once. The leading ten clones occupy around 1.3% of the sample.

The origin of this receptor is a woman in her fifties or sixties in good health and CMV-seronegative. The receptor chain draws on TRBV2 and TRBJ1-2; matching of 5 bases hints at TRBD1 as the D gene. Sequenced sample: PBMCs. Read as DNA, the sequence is TGTGCCAGCAGTGAAGCCCCAGGGTGGGGCTACACCTTC. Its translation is CASSEAPGWGYTF.